Below, 23 T cell receptor beta chains from the same sample are listed, as sequenced in a study of blood T cell repertoires in COVID-19 (TCRdb year 2020). Library creation used the immunoSEQ multiplex PCR assay. TCRdb took over this immuneACCESS table, retaining in-frame rearrangements with V and J assigned. Such tables are incomplete; in checked studies, under half of the missing clones stem from an unresolved V gene, and the remainder is unexplained. For this sample there are approximately 270,000 clones; about 90% appear just once. The ten most abundant clones make up 1.2% of the sample. Sequencing was carried out using PBMCs or T cells enriched from blood (not recorded which). Receptor source: a human donor in a cohort exposed to, infected with or recovered from COVID-19 (not recorded which). The donor label of this sample is uncertain.

The chain combines TRBV7-9 with TRBJ2-7, with 7 bases matching TRBD1. The CDR3 spans 14 residues. Germline values: CDR1 SEHNR, CDR2 FQNEAQ (reference sequence). The junction had 1 base not matched to a gene; V was cut back by 0 bases and J by 2 bases. This CDR3 is CASSLAGQTYEQYF. The CDR3, as DNA: TGTGCCAGCAGCTTAGCGGGACAGACCTACGAGCAGTACTTC.

The CDR3 DNA reads as TGTGCCAGCAGCTTGGTCGGCGGGGGGGCTAATACGCAGTATTTT. The encoded protein is CASSLVGGGANTQYF. The chain recombines TRBV5-6 with TRBJ2-3; 9 bases match TRBD2. Unmatched junction bases numbered 6, after V lost 0 bases and J lost 7 bases. The CDR3 has 15 amino acids. Germline-derived CDR1 and CDR2 are SGHDT and YYEEEE.

This chain connects TRBV5-5 to TRBJ2-5; 8 bases align to TRBD2. CDR3 length: 17 residues. The ends lost 0 bases at V and 3 bases at J; junction bases unmatched: 10. Germline assignment: CDR1 SGHKS and CDR2 YYEKEE (reference sequence). DNA for the CDR3: TGTGCCAGCAGCTTGGATCCTAGCGGGTTACCCAAAGAGACCCAGTACTTC. This sequence encodes CASSLDPSGLPKETQYF.

The chain recombines TRBV27 with TRBJ2-5, with D maybe TRBD1 (5 bases). CDR1 and CDR2 (germline): MNHEY, SMNVEV (reference sequence). There are 13 residues in the CDR3. Between the trimmed V and J ends, which lost 3 bases and 3 bases, there was a span of 8 bases. CDR3 region: CASSFEGEETQYF. CDR3 nucleotide sequence: TGTGCCAGCAGTTTCGAAGGGGAAGAGACCCAGTACTTC.

The J gene is TRBJ1-4, the V gene TRBV7-8; D might be TRBD1 (5 bases). Looked up from germline, CDR1 is SGHVS and CDR2 is FQNEAQ. The CDR3 length is 15 residues. V lost 5 bases and J lost 3, with 13 bases in between. CDR3 nucleotide sequence: TGTGCCAGCAGCGAGATCAGGGAGGCTAATGAAAAACTGTTTTTT. Its protein is CASSEIREANEKLFF.

The chain employs TRBV27 and TRBJ1-1; 9 bases are shared with TRBD1. Germline CDR1 is MNHEY and CDR2 is SMNVEV (reference sequence). The CDR3 extends over 16 amino acids. Unmatched junction bases numbered 11, after V lost 4 bases and J lost 5 bases. The CDR3 DNA is TGTGCCAGCAGTTCCGCGGCCGGGACAGGGAGGACTGAAGCTTTCTTT. It yields the protein CASSSAAGTGRTEAFF.

This clone was counted once. The chain employs TRBV5-1 and TRBJ1-1; D possibly corresponds to TRBD1 (5 bases). Trimming cost V 2 bases and J 1 base, with 12 bases left between them. CDR3 length: 15 residues. Germline V gives CDR1 SGHRS, CDR2 YFSETQ. CDR3 nucleotides: TGCGCCAGCAGCTTCCGGGGGAGGACGAACACTGAAGCTTTCTTT. Its protein is CASSFRGRTNTEAFF.

This chain joins TRBV14 and TRBJ2-7; the match to TRBD1 covers 8 bases. The CDR3 is made up of 14 amino acids. After removal of 5 bases from V and 3 bases from J, the junction contained 6 bases not matched to a gene. CDR1 SGHDN and CDR2 FVKESK come from the germline V gene. CDR3 nucleotides: TGTGCCAGCAGCTATGGACAGGGCGTCTACGAGCAGTACTTC. Translated, it gives CASSYGQGVYEQYF. Full variable domain (outside the CDR3, taken from reference TRBV14 and TRBJ2-7): EAGVTQFPSHSVIEKGQTVTLRCDPISGHDNLYWYRRVMGKEIKFLLHFVKESKQDESGMPNNRFLAERTGGTYSTLKVQPAELEDSGVYFCASSYGQGVYEQYFGPGTRLTVT.

This rearrangement joins TRBV4-2 to TRBJ2-5; 7 positions match TRBD2. The trim removed 4 bases at V and 2 bases at J, leaving 16 bases unmatched. The CDR3 spans 18 residues. Germline V gene sequence: CDR1 LGHNA, CDR2 YNFKEQ. CDR3 in amino acids: CASSPRGWSSGPQETQYF. In DNA, the CDR3 is TGTGCCAGCAGCCCGCGGGGGTGGAGTAGCGGACCGCAAGAGACCCAGTACTTC.

The gene calls are TRBV28 and TRBJ1-5; D gene uncertain. The V end was cut by 5 bases, the J end by 4 bases, with 6 bases between. Germline V gene sequence: CDR1 MDHEN, CDR2 SYDVKM. The CDR3 has 12 amino acids. The CDR3 spells CASSAGNQPQHF. The CDR3 DNA follows: TGTGCCAGCAGTGCCGGGAATCAGCCCCAGCATTTT.

This chain joins TRBV10-3 and TRBJ2-1, with 7 bases aligning to TRBD2. V shed 4 bases and J 8 bases; nucleotides not matched to a gene: 14. The CDR3 consists of 16 residues. The germline gives CDR1 ENHRY, CDR2 SYGVKD. Here the CDR3 DNA reads TGTGCCATCAGTGGGGGAAGCGGGGTCGGGGACTATGAGCAGTTCTTC. It translates to CAISGGSGVGDYEQFF.

This chain uses TRBV5-4 with TRBJ2-7; D may be TRBD1 (5 bases). Trimming stripped 2 bases from V and 7 bases from J, with 7 bases between. This CDR3 has 11 amino acids. Germline V lookup: CDR1 SGHNT, CDR2 YYREEE (reference sequence). The CDR3 bases are TGTGCCAGCAGCTTTGGACAAGAGCAGTACTTC. Translation gives CASSFGQEQYF.

This rearrangement joins TRBV11-3 to TRBJ2-5, with D maybe TRBD1 (6 bases). With 1 base removed from V and 1 base from J, the gap between germline ends came to 22 bases. This CDR3 region has 19 residues. Looked up from germline, CDR1 is SGHNT and CDR2 is YENEEA. The CDR3 protein is CASSLGVWGSGVAQETQYF. The CDR3 region has the DNA TGTGCCAGCAGCTTAGGAGTTTGGGGGTCAGGGGTGGCCCAAGAGACCCAGTACTTC. The whole variable domain, filled in from reference TRBV11-3 and TRBJ2-5, reads EAGVVQSPRYKIIEKKQPVAFWCNPISGHNTLYWYLQNLGQGPELLIRYENEEAVDDSQLPKDRFSAERLKGVDSTLKIQPAELGDSAVYLCASSLGVWGSGVAQETQYFGPGTRLLVL.

The CDR3 DNA reads as TGTGCCAGCAGTCCTCAGGGGGCTAGCAATCAGCCCCAGCATTTT. Its translation: CASSPQGASNQPQHF. The chain recombines TRBV28 with TRBJ1-5, with TRBD1 identical over 8 bases. The germline CDR1 and CDR2 sequences are MDHEN and SYDVKM. Unmatched junction bases numbered 3, after V lost 5 bases and J lost 0 bases. This CDR3 comprises 15 residues.

This sequence joins TRBV28 and TRBJ1-5; the D gene is possibly TRBD1 (6 bases). CDR1 and CDR2 from the germline V gene are MDHEN and SYDVKM. The V gene lost 2 bases and the J gene lost 3 bases, with 11 bases spanning the gap. The CDR3 loop spans 15 amino acids. The CDR3 protein is CASSLLYRVNQPQHF. The CDR3 coding sequence is TGTGCCAGCAGTTTACTCTACAGGGTCAATCAGCCCCAGCATTTT.

The chain is built from TRBV6-2 or TRBV6-3 and TRBJ2-3; 13 bases line up with TRBD2. CDR1 is MNHEY and CDR2 is SVGEGT in the germline V gene. The CDR3 spans 16 residues. Trimming cost V 0 bases and J 4 bases; bases outside gene matches: 1. The CDR3 sequence is CASSYSGLAGSDTQYF. Here the CDR3 DNA reads TGTGCCAGCAGTTACTCGGGACTAGCGGGGTCAGATACGCAGTATTTT.

This clone appeared a single time. This chain links TRBV7-9 with TRBJ2-7; TRBD2 agrees at 7 bases. The germline gives CDR1 SEHNR, CDR2 FQNEAQ (reference sequence). Losses at the gene ends were 6 bases for V and 2 bases for J; bases not matched to a gene: 7. CDR3 size: 14 residues. The CDR3 loop is CASRGRAGTYEQYF. The CDR3 DNA reads as TGTGCCAGCAGAGGGCGAGCGGGGACCTACGAGCAGTACTTC. The full variable domain, with the rest looked up from reference TRBV7-9 and TRBJ2-7, is DTGVSQNPRHKITKRGQNVTFRCDPISEHNRLYWYRQTLGQGPEFLTYFQNEAQLEKSRLLSDRFSAERPKGSFSTLEIQRTEQGDSAMYLCASRGRAGTYEQYFGPGTRLTVT.

The genes are TRBV2 and TRBJ1-4; 7 bases are a match to TRBD1. The germline CDR1 and CDR2 sequences are SNHLY and FYNNEI. This CDR3 spans 13 amino acids. V lost 1 base, J lost 13 bases, and 6 bases stayed unmatched. CDR3 in DNA: TGTGCCAGCAGTGAAGGTGAACAGGGGTCACTGTTTTTT. Amino acids: CASSEGEQGSLFF. Filled out from reference TRBV2 and TRBJ1-4, the complete variable domain reads EPEVTQTPSHQVTQMGQEVILRCVPISNHLYFYWYRQILGQKVEFLVSFYNNEISEKSEIFDDQFSVERPDGSNFTLKIRSTKLEDSAMYFCASSEGEQGSLFFGSGTQLSVL.

The chain uses TRBV4-3 and TRBJ2-7, with TRBD2 matching 9 bases. The length of the CDR3 is 19 residues. V shed 1 base and J 2 bases; nucleotides not matched to a gene: 15. Germline values: CDR1 LGHNA, CDR2 YSLEER. Here the CDR3 reads CASSQGKWIAGGFPYEQYF. The CDR3, as DNA: TGCGCCAGCAGCCAAGGAAAATGGATTGCGGGGGGGTTTCCCTACGAGCAGTACTTC.

V usage is TRBV4-3 and J usage is TRBJ1-2; maybe TRBD1 (5 bases). This CDR3 has 15 amino acids. Germline CDR1 LGHNA, CDR2 YSLEER. V lost 0 bases to trimming and J lost 5 bases, with 13 bases between them. CDR3 nucleotides: TGCGCCAGCAGCCAAGATGCCGGGGGAGGTTATGGCTACACCTTC. This sequence encodes CASSQDAGGGYGYTF.

V gene TRBV3-1 (or the pseudogene TRBV3-2) combines with J gene TRBJ1-2; D is unclear. V was trimmed by 4 bases and J by 1 base, leaving 7 bases between them. The CDR3 loop spans 13 amino acids. Looked up from germline, CDR1 is LGHDT and CDR2 is YNNKEL (reference sequence). DNA for the CDR3: TGTGCCAGCAGCCCGGGTGGTAACTATGGCTACACCTTC. Translation: CASSPGGNYGYTF.

The count of this clone is one. The chain carries TRBV7-9 and TRBJ2-7; 9 bases match TRBD1. V was clipped by 5 bases and J by 4 bases; unmatched bases: 9. CDR3 length: 15 residues. CDR1 is SEHNR, CDR2 FQNEAQ, per germline (reference sequence). The CDR3 bases are TGTGCCAGCAGCGCCCGGGACAGGGATTTGTACGAGCAGTACTTC. It encodes CASSARDRDLYEQYF.

V is TRBV30 and J is TRBJ1-2, with TRBD1 matching 8 bases. The J segment lost 4 bases and the V segment lost 6 bases, leaving 1 base of the junction unmatched. CDR1 and CDR2 from the germline V gene are GTSNPN and SVGIG (reference sequence). The CDR3 extends over 11 amino acids. For the CDR3, the DNA is TGTGCCTGTGACAGGGGCTATGGCTACACCTTC. Translation: CACDRGYGYTF.